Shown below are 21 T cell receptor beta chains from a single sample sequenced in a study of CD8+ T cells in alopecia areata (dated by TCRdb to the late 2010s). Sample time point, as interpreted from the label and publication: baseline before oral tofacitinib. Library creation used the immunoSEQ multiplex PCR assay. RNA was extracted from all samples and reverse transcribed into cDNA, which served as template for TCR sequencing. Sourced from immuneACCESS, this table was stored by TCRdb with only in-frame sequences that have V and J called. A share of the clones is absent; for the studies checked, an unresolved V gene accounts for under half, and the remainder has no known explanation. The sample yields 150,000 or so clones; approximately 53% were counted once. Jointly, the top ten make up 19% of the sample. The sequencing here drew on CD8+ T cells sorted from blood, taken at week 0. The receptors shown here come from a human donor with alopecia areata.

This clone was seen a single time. The DNA of the CDR3 is TGCGCCAGCAGCCTCGTTCCCCCAGATACGCAGTATTTT. Its protein product is CASSLVPPDTQYF. This chain joins TRBV5-1 and TRBJ2-3; D remains ambiguous. This CDR3 has 13 amino acids. V dropped 4 bases and J dropped 4 bases, with 10 bases sitting between them. CDR1 is SGHRS and CDR2 is YFSETQ in the germline V gene.

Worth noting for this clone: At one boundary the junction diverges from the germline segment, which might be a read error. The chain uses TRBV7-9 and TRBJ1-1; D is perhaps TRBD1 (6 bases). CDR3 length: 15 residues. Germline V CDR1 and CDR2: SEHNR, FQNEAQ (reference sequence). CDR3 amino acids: CASSLAQGIFTEAFF. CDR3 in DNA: TGTGCCAGCAGCCTAGCACAGGGAATCTTCACTGAAGCTTTCTTT.

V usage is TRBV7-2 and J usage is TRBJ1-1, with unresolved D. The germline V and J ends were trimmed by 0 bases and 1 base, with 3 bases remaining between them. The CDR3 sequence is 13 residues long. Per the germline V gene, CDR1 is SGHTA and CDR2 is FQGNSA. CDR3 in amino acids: CASSLATNTEAFF. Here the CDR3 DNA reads TGTGCCAGCAGCTTAGCCACGAACACTGAAGCTTTCTTT.

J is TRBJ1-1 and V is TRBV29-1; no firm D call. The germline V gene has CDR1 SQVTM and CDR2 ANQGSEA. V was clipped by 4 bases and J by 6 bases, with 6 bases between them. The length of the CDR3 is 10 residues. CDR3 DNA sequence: TGCAGCGTTGGGTCGTCTGAAGCTTTCTTT. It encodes CSVGSSEAFF.

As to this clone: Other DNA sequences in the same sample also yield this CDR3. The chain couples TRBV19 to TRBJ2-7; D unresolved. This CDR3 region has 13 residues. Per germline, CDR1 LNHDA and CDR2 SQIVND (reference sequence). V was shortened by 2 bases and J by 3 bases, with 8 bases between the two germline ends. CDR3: CASSITGNYEQYF. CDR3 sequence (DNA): TGTGCCAGTAGTATAACCGGAAACTACGAGCAGTACTTC.

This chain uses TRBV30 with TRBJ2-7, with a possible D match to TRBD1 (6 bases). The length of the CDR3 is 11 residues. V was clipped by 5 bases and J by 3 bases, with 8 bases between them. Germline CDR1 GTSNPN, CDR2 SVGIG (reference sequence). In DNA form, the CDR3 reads TGTGCCTGGGGGACAAGCTACGAGCAGTACTTC. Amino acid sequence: CAWGTSYEQYF.

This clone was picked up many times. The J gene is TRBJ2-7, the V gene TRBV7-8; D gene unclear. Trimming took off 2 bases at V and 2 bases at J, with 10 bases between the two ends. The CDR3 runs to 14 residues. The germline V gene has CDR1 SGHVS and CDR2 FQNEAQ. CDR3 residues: CASSLLGRAYEQYF. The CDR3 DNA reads TGTGCCAGCAGCTTACTCGGAAGGGCCTACGAGCAGTACTTC.

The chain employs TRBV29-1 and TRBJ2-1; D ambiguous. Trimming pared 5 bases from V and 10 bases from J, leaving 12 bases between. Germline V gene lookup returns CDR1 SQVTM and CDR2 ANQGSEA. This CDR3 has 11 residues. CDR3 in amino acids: CSVRVNGEQFF. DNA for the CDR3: TGCAGCGTTCGGGTGAATGGCGAGCAGTTCTTC.

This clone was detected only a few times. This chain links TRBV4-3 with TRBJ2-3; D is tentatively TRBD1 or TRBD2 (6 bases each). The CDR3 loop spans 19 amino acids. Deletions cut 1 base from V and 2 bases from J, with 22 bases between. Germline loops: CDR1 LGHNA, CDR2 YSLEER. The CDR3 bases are TGCGCCAGCAGCCAAGGTCGAGTGGGGGCTAGCGATTACACAGATACGCAGTATTTT. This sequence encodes CASSQGRVGASDYTDTQYF.

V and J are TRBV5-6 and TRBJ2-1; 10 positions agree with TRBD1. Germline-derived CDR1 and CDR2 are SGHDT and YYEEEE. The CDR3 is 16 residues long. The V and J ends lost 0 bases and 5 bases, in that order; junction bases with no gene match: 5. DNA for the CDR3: TGTGCCAGCAGCTTGGTTGGACAGGGGGGTAACAATGAGCAGTTCTTC. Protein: CASSLVGQGGNNEQFF.

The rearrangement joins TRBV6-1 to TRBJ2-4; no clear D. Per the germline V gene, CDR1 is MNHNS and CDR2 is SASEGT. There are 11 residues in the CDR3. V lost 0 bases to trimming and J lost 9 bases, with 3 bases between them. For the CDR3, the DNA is TGTGCCAGCAGTGAAGCAGCCATTCAGTACTTC. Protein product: CASSEAAIQYF.

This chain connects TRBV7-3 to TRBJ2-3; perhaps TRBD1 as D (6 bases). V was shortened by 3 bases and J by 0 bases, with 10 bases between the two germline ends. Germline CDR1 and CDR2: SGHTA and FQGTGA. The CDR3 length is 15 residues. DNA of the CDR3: TGTGCCAGCAGCTTTCAGGGGCGAAGCACAGATACGCAGTATTTT. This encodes CASSFQGRSTDTQYF.

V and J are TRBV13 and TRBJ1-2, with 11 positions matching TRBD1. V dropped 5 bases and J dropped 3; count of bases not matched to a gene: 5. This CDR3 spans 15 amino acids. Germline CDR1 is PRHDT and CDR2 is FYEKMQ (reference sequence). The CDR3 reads CASSAPGQGDYGYTF. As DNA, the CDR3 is TGTGCCAGCAGCGCACCGGGACAGGGGGACTATGGCTACACCTTC.

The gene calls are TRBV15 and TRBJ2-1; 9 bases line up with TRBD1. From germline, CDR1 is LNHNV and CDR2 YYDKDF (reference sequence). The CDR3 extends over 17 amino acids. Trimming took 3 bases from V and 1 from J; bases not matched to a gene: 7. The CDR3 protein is CATSSKPGTGSYNEQFF. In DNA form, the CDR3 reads TGTGCCACCAGCAGCAAGCCCGGGACAGGGTCCTACAATGAGCAGTTCTTC.

CDR3 nucleotides: TGTGCCAGCAGTTTATCGGAGGGGGCCGATGGCTACACCTTC. Translated, it gives CASSLSEGADGYTF. This rearrangement joins TRBV27 to TRBJ1-2, with 7 positions matching TRBD1. After removal of 0 bases from V and 6 bases from J, the junction contained 4 bases not matched to a gene. Looked up from germline, CDR1 is MNHEY and CDR2 is SMNVEV (reference sequence). The CDR3 spans 14 residues.

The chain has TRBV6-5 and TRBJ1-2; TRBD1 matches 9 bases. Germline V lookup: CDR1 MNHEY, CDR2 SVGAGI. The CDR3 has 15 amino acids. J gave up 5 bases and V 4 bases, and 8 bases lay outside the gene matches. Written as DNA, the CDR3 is TGTGCCAGCAGTTCGCGGACAGGGGCCGGATATGGCTACACCTTC. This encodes CASSSRTGAGYGYTF.

The CDR3 DNA sequence: TGTGCCAGCAGCGTATCCGGGGGCTCGGGAGATACGCAGTATTTT. Translating it yields CASSVSGGSGDTQYF. V is TRBV9 and J is TRBJ2-3; D is possibly TRBD1 or TRBD2 (6 bases each). Trimming stripped 1 base from V and 5 bases from J, with 14 bases between. Per germline, CDR1 SGDLS and CDR2 YYNGEE. The CDR3 covers 15 residues.

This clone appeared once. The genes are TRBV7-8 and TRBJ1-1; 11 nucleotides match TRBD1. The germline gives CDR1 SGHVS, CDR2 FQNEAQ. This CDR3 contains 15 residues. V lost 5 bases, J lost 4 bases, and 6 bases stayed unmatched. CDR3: CASSPRDRGGTEAFF. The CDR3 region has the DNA TGTGCCAGCAGCCCCCGGGACAGGGGGGGCACTGAAGCTTTCTTT.

The CDR3 region is CASSLGTSGRSYEQYF. In DNA form, the CDR3 reads TGTGCCAGCAGCTTGGGGACTAGCGGGAGGTCCTACGAGCAGTACTTC. V is TRBV5-6 and J is TRBJ2-7, with 14 bases identical to TRBD2. The V and J ends lost 0 bases and 1 base, in that order; junction bases with no gene match: 0. The CDR3 has 16 residues. Germline-derived CDR1 and CDR2 are SGHDT and YYEEEE.

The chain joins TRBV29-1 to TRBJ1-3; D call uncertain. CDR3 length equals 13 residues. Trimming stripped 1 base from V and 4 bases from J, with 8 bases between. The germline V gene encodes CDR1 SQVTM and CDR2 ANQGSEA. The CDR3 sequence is CSVEVPSGNTIYF. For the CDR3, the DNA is TGCAGCGTTGAAGTCCCTTCGGGAAACACCATATATTTT. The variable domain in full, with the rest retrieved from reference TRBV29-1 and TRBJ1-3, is SAVISQKPSRDICQRGTSLTIQCQVDSQVTMMFWYRQQPGQSLTLIATANQGSEATYESGFVIDKFPISRPNLTFSTLTVSNMSPEDSSIYLCSVEVPSGNTIYFGEGSWLTVV.

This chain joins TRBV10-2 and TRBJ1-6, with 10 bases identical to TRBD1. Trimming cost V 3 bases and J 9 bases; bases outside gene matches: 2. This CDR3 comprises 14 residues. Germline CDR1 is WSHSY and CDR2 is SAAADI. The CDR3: CASSERTGGSPLHF. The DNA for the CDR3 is TGCGCCAGCAGTGAAAGGACAGGGGGTTCACCCCTCCACTTT.